A single sample is the source of the 10 T cell receptor beta chains below, sequenced in a study of T cell responses to AZD1222 COVID-19 vaccine (dated by TCRdb to the early 2020s). The time point label for this specimen denotes: about 28 days (+/-7) after the second vaccine dose. The library relied on the immunoSEQ multiplex PCR assay. The table comes from immuneACCESS by way of TCRdb, which keeps in-frame sequences with V and J called. Part of the clones is missing from these tables; in studies checked, under half for an unresolved V gene and the rest for unknown reasons. For this sample the table gives 75,000 to 90,000 clones, of which roughly nine tenths were detected only once. The top ten clones comprise roughly 4.8% of the sample. The material was peripheral blood, obtained 28 days after the second AZD1222 dose. The receptor set was obtained from an adult who received the AZD1222 COVID-19 vaccine.

V is TRBV7-8 and J is TRBJ2-3; the D call may be TRBD1 or TRBD2 (5 bases each). From germline, CDR1 is SGHVS and CDR2 FQNEAQ. Trimming removed 3 bases from V and 8 bases from J, with 24 bases in between. The CDR3 is 17 residues long. DNA for the CDR3: TGTGCCAGCAGCTTTCAGGGACGGGGAAGTAGCAGGTCTACGCAGTATTTT. Amino acid sequence: CASSFQGRGSSRSTQYF.

The chain links TRBV3-1 (or the pseudogene TRBV3-2) to TRBJ1-3, with D possibly matching TRBD1 (6 bases). CDR1 and CDR2 from the germline V gene are LGHDT and YNNKEL (reference sequence). Trimming stripped 1 base from V and 1 base from J, with 14 bases between. CDR3 size: 17 residues. This CDR3 is CASSQVNRVTSGNTIYF. CDR3 DNA: TGTGCCAGCAGCCAAGTGAACAGGGTCACATCTGGAAACACCATATATTTT.

This clone was counted only a few times. The chain combines TRBV28 with TRBJ1-6, with 10 bases aligning to TRBD1. The J segment lost 11 bases and the V segment lost 6 bases, leaving 10 bases of the junction unmatched. The V gene's germline CDR1 is MDHEN and CDR2 SYDVKM. This CDR3 spans 15 amino acids. This CDR3 reads CASRTPGQGLAPLHF. The DNA for the CDR3 is TGTGCCAGCAGGACTCCGGGACAGGGGCTGGCACCCCTCCACTTT.

The chain is built from TRBV9 and TRBJ2-1; 13 bases fit TRBD2. The V and J ends lost 3 bases and 8 bases, in that order; junction bases with no gene match: 5. CDR3 size: 15 residues. CDR1 SGDLS and CDR2 YYNGEE come from the germline V gene. The CDR3 DNA follows: TGTGCCAGCAGCGCCCGGACTAGCGGGAGCGATGAGCAGTTCTTC. Its translation is CASSARTSGSDEQFF.

The chain has TRBV5-1 and TRBJ2-5, with a tentative D call TRBD1 (6 bases). The CDR3 is 15 residues long. Germline V CDR1 and CDR2: SGHRS, YFSETQ. V was trimmed by 0 bases and J by 4 bases, leaving 13 bases between them. DNA of the CDR3: TGCGCCAGCAGCTTGGTACCAGGGGTGGGAGAGACCCAGTACTTC. Residues: CASSLVPGVGETQYF.

This rearrangement joins TRBV4-2 to TRBJ1-1; D uncertain. The CDR3 sequence is 13 residues long. The germline V gene encodes CDR1 LGHNA and CDR2 YNFKEQ. V was cut by 8 bases and J by 1 base, with 11 bases left in between. The CDR3 nucleotides read TGTGCCAGCGGCTACCAGACGAACACTGAAGCTTTCTTT. Protein: CASGYQTNTEAFF.

The chain recombines TRBV28 with TRBJ1-5, with D perhaps matching TRBD1 (6 bases). Germline CDR1 MDHEN, CDR2 SYDVKM. The V end lost 5 bases, the J end lost 1 base, and 15 bases lay between the germline ends. The CDR3 covers 16 residues. The DNA of the CDR3 is TGTGCCAGCAGTCCTCCTAGACAGGTCAGCAATCAGCCCCAGCATTTT. It specifies CASSPPRQVSNQPQHF.

V is TRBV2 and J is TRBJ1-3; D unclear. CDR3 size: 15 residues. Germline assignment: CDR1 SNHLY and CDR2 FYNNEI. V lost 4 bases and J lost 0, with 10 bases in between. CDR3 nucleotides: TGTGCCAGCAGTGGGGCCTCGAGCTCTGGAAACACCATATATTTT. Amino acids: CASSGASSSGNTIYF. Based on the CDR3 plus reference TRBV2 and TRBJ1-3, the full variable domain is EPEVTQTPSHQVTQMGQEVILRCVPISNHLYFYWYRQILGQKVEFLVSFYNNEISEKSEIFDDQFSVERPDGSNFTLKIRSTKLEDSAMYFCASSGASSSGNTIYFGEGSWLTVV.

The rearrangement uses TRBV28 and TRBJ1-1; 10 bases fit TRBD1. Germline V gene sequence: CDR1 MDHEN, CDR2 SYDVKM. This CDR3 spans 17 amino acids. V was pared by 6 bases and J by 1 base, with 11 bases of the junction left unmatched. The CDR3 is CASSTNRQGARNTEAFF. CDR3 coding DNA: TGTGCCAGCAGCACTAATCGACAGGGGGCTAGGAACACTGAAGCTTTCTTT.

The V call is TRBV5-6, the J call TRBJ1-5, with TRBD1 matching over 7 bases. The germline gives CDR1 SGHDT, CDR2 YYEEEE. V lost 3 bases and J lost 9; bases outside the gene matches: 9. This CDR3 is built from 14 residues. The CDR3 nucleotides are TGTGCCAGCAGCTCCGGGACAGTCCTAGGGCCCCAGCATTTT. It yields the protein CASSSGTVLGPQHF.